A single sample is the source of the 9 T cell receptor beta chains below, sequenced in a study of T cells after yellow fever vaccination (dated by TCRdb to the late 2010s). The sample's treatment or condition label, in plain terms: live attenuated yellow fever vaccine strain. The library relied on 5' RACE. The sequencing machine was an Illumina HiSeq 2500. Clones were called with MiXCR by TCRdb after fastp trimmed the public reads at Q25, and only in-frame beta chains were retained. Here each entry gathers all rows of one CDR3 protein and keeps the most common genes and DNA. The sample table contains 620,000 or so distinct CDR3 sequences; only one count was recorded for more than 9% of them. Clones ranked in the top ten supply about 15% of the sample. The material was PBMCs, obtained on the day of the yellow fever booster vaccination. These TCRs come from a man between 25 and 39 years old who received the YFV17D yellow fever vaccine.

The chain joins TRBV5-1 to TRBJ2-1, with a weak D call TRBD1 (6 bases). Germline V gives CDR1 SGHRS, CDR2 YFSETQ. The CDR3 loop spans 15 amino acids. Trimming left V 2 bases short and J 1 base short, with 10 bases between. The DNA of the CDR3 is TGCGCCAGCAGCTTTGCAGGACAGTCCTACAATGAGCAGTTCTTC. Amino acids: CASSFAGQSYNEQFF.

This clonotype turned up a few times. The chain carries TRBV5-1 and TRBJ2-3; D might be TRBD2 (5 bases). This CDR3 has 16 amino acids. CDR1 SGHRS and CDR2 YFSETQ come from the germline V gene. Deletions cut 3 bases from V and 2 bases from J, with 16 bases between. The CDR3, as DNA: TGCGCCAGCAGCTCAACATTACTAGAGTTCACAGATACGCAGTATTTT. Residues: CASSSTLLEFTDTQYF.

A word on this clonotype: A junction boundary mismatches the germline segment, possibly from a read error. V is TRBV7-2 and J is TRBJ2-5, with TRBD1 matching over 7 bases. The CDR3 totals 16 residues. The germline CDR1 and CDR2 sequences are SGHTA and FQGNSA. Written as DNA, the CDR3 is TGTGCCAGCGGCTTGGCGCGGACAGGACAATTGCAGACCCAGTACTTC. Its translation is CASGLARTGQLQTQYF.

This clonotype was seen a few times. CDR3 sequence: CSVESATSADNEQFF. In DNA, the CDR3 is TGCAGCGTTGAAAGTGCGACTAGCGCCGACAATGAGCAGTTCTTC. This chain connects TRBV29-1 to TRBJ2-1; TRBD2 matches 8 bases. This CDR3 is 15 amino acids long. Germline CDR1 is SQVTM and CDR2 is ANQGSEA. The trim removed 2 bases at V and 5 bases at J, leaving 8 bases unmatched.

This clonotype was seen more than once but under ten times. CDR3 in amino acids: CSANSGATDTQYF. CDR3 sequence (DNA): TGCAGTGCCAATAGCGGAGCCACAGATACGCAGTATTTT. The genes are TRBV20-1 and TRBJ2-3; D may be TRBD2 (6 bases). CDR1 and CDR2 from the germline V gene are DFQATT and SNEGSKA (reference sequence). Between the trimmed V and J ends, which lost 6 bases and 2 bases, there was a span of 12 bases. CDR3 size: 13 residues.

The CDR3 spells CASRPESYEQYF. CDR3 sequence (DNA): TGTGCCAGCAGACCAGAATCCTACGAGCAGTACTTC. The genes are TRBV6-6 and TRBJ2-7; no definite D call. The CDR3 sequence is 12 residues long. CDR1 and CDR2 (germline): MNHNY, SVGAGI (reference sequence). V shed 6 bases and J shed 1 base, with 7 bases lying between them.

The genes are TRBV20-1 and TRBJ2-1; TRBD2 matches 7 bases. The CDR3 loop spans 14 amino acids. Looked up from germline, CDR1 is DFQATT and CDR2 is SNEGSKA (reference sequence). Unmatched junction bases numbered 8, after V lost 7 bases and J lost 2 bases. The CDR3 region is CSVKTSRAYNEQFF. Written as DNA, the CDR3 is TGCAGTGTTAAGACTAGCCGGGCCTACAATGAGCAGTTCTTC.

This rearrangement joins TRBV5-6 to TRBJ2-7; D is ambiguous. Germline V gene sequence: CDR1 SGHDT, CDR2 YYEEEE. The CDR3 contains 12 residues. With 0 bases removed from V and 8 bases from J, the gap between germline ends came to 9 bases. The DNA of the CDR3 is TGTGCCAGCAGCTTGGACTATACGAAGCAGTACTTC. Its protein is CASSLDYTKQYF.

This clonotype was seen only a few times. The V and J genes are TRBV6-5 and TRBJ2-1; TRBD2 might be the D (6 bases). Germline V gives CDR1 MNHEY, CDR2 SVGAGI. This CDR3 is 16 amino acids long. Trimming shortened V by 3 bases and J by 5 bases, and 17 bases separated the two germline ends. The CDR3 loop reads CASSYILAGGHNEQFF. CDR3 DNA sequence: TGTGCCAGCAGTTATATACTAGCAGGAGGGCACAATGAGCAGTTCTTC.